These 8 T cell receptor beta chains were sequenced from one sample in a study of T cells in Graves' hyperthyroidism and ophthalmopathy. Researchers amplified the TCR beta CDR3 regions from RNA transcripts. Using the HTBI primer set, a first-round RT-PCR was run on the TCR CDR3. MiXCR, applied by TCRdb to the multiplex PCR reads, yields one record per CDR3 protein. The data show hundreds of thousands of distinct CDR3 sequences, about 15% seen once. The sample taken for sequencing was blood. Source of these receptors: a young woman with Graves' hyperthyroidism.

This clonotype came up many times. The J gene is TRBJ2-3, the V gene TRBV20-1, with 10 positions matching TRBD2. V was clipped by 7 bases and J by 9 bases; unmatched bases: 10. This CDR3 region has 13 residues. Germline CDR1 DFQATT, CDR2 SNEGSKA (reference sequence). The CDR3 is CSEDSGRQSTQYF. The DNA of the CDR3 is TGCAGTGAGGATAGCGGGAGGCAGTCCACGCAGTATTTT.

This clonotype was found many times. CDR3 sequence reads: CASSLRFVAALGTEAFF. Written as DNA, the CDR3 is TGTGCCAGCAGCTTACGATTCGTGGCCGCTCTTGGCACTGAAGCTTTCTTT. The chain uses TRBV7-2 and TRBJ1-1; unclear D gene. The V and J ends lost 2 bases and 4 bases respectively, with 20 bases between them. The CDR3 is 17 amino acids. The germline CDR1 and CDR2 sequences are SGHTA and FQGNSA.

This clonotype was found many times. CDR3 bases: TGCAGTGCTAGAGGGCAGGGGACCTACGAGCAGTACTTC. Translation gives CSARGQGTYEQYF. This rearrangement joins TRBV20-1 to TRBJ2-7; maybe TRBD1 (6 bases). V was cut by 1 base and J by 2 bases, with 9 bases left in between. The CDR3 consists of 13 residues. Germline V gives CDR1 DFQATT, CDR2 SNEGSKA (reference sequence).

CDR3 region: CASSFRGGYTEAFF. In DNA form, the CDR3 reads TGTGCCAGCAGCTTCCGGGGAGGATACACTGAAGCTTTCTTT. The chain uses TRBV7-2 and TRBJ1-1, with D unclear. The CDR3 loop spans 14 amino acids. V was clipped by 3 bases and J by 3 bases, with 11 bases between them. The germline V gene encodes CDR1 SGHTA and CDR2 FQGNSA.

This clonotype was detected many times. The chain carries TRBV20-1 and TRBJ1-2; tentatively, D is TRBD1 (6 bases). Germline V lookup: CDR1 DFQATT, CDR2 SNEGSKA (reference sequence). The CDR3 spans 14 residues. The V end lost 8 bases, the J end lost 3 bases, and 19 bases lay between the germline ends. The CDR3: CSTRRDRRHYGYTF. The CDR3 coding sequence is TGCAGTACACGCAGAGACAGGCGCCACTATGGCTACACCTTC.

This clonotype was observed a single time. This sequence joins TRBV9 and TRBJ2-3; 12 bases fit TRBD2. Losses at the gene ends were 4 bases for V and 4 bases for J; bases not matched to a gene: 7. The CDR3 spans 16 residues. Germline CDR1 reads SGDLS; CDR2 reads YYNGEE. The CDR3: CASSTQLAGGADTQYF. CDR3 sequence (DNA): TGTGCCAGCAGCACTCAACTAGCGGGGGGCGCAGATACGCAGTATTTT.

The sample holds a few counts of this clonotype. This sequence joins TRBV20-1 and TRBJ2-6, with TRBD2 as a possible D gene (6 bases). V was trimmed by 5 bases and J by 0 bases, leaving 17 bases between them. The CDR3 consists of 17 residues. Per germline, CDR1 DFQATT and CDR2 SNEGSKA (reference sequence). The CDR3 DNA reads as TGCAGTGCTCCGGGGAGGCAGGCATACTCTGGGGCCAACGTCCTGACTTTC. Translated: CSAPGRQAYSGANVLTF.

There are a few counts of this clonotype. V gene TRBV10-1 combines with J gene TRBJ2-1; 8 bases fit TRBD2. This CDR3 comprises 14 residues. Trimming took 6 bases from V and 8 from J; bases not matched to a gene: 9. Germline CDR1 is WNHNN and CDR2 is SYGVQD (reference sequence). CDR3 coding DNA: TGCGCCAGCAGGCCCGGGACTAGTTCCCATGAGCAGTTCTTC. Translated: CASRPGTSSHEQFF.